The rows below give T cell receptor beta chains drawn from one sample of a study of identical twins. A single record per CDR3 protein comes from TCRdb applying MiXCR to the 5' RACE reads. This sample carries 400,000 to 600,000 distinct CDR3 sequences, 20% to 25% of them seen once, and the ten largest clones take around 0.5%. A further study also used this sample, focusing on yellow fever vaccine responses in identical twins.

Material for sequencing was CD4+ T cells sorted from blood. Source of these receptors: a woman aged 18-29 years in good health. Both conserved end residues are part of each CDR3. A D gene is named only where the DNA matches it firmly. The size field is filled for only some rows; it gives once, few, many or a size class.

D gene: TRBD2; J gene: TRBJ2-1; V gene: TRBV12-3/TRBV12-4; clone size: NA; CDR3 DNA: TGTGCCAGCCAACTAGCGGGAAACAATGAGCAGTTCTTC; CDR3 protein: CASQLAGNNEQFF
D gene: NA; J gene: TRBJ2-3; V gene: TRBV5-6; clone size: NA; CDR3 DNA: TGTGCCAGCAGCTTCTATCTAAACACAGATACGCAGTATTTT; CDR3 protein: CASSFYLNTDTQYF
D gene: NA; J gene: TRBJ1-6; V gene: TRBV10-2; clone size: NA; CDR3 DNA: TGCGCCAGCAGGGATGGACTTAATTCACCCCTCCACTTT; CDR3 protein: CASRDGLNSPLHF
D gene: NA; J gene: TRBJ2-2; V gene: TRBV9; clone size: NA; CDR3 DNA: TGTGCCAGCAGCGCCCCGGGGGCCGGGGAGCTGTTTTTT; CDR3 protein: CASSAPGAGELFF
D gene: NA; J gene: TRBJ2-1; V gene: TRBV20-1; clone size: NA; CDR3 DNA: TGCAGTGCTAGAGACCTGGAGCTAGCCCCGAAGGGCGGTGAGCAGTTCTTC; CDR3 protein: CSARDLELAPKGGEQFF
D gene: NA; J gene: TRBJ1-2; V gene: TRBV15; clone size: few; CDR3 DNA: TGTGCCACCGGGGGACCTTATGGCTACACCTTC; CDR3 protein: CATGGPYGYTF
D gene: NA; J gene: TRBJ2-2; V gene: TRBV6-1; clone size: NA; CDR3 DNA: TGTGCCAGCAACAGACAGACAACCGGGGAGCTGTTTTTT; CDR3 protein: CASNRQTTGELFF
D gene: NA; J gene: TRBJ2-3; V gene: TRBV6-1; clone size: NA; CDR3 DNA: TGTGCCACCTCCCGGAGGGGCGCCTCTAGCACAGATACGCAGTATTTT; CDR3 protein: CATSRRGASSTDTQYF
D gene: NA; J gene: TRBJ1-4; V gene: TRBV4-1; clone size: few; CDR3 DNA: TGCGCCAGCAGCCAAAGGACCCTTGCAACTAATGAAAAACTGTTTTTT; CDR3 protein: CASSQRTLATNEKLFF
D gene: NA; J gene: TRBJ2-3; V gene: TRBV14; clone size: few; CDR3 DNA: TGTGCCAGCAGCCTAAGGCTGGGGGCGAACACAGATACGCAGTATTTT; CDR3 protein: CASSLRLGANTDTQYF
D gene: TRBD2; J gene: TRBJ2-1; V gene: TRBV9; clone size: few; CDR3 DNA: TGTGCCAGCAGCTCTAGCGGGAGTTTCTACAATGAGCAGTTCTTC; CDR3 protein: CASSSSGSFYNEQFF
D gene: NA; J gene: TRBJ2-5; V gene: TRBV19; clone size: NA; CDR3 DNA: TGTGCCAGTAGTAGTCTCACCAAGGAGACCCAGTACTTC; CDR3 protein: CASSSLTKETQYF
D gene: TRBD1; J gene: TRBJ1-2; V gene: TRBV28; clone size: NA; CDR3 DNA: TGTGCCAGCAGTCTATCCCCTTGGGGGACAGGGAGTAACTATGGCTACACCTTC; CDR3 protein: CASSLSPWGTGSNYGYTF
D gene: NA; J gene: TRBJ1-4; V gene: TRBV4-1; clone size: many; CDR3 DNA: TGCGCCAGCAGCCAACAGGGGCTTAGGGAAAAACTGTTTTTT; CDR3 protein: CASSQQGLREKLFF
D gene: TRBD1; J gene: TRBJ1-2; V gene: TRBV10-1; clone size: NA; CDR3 DNA: TGCGCCAGCAGTGGGGACAGGGGATCTGGCTACACCTTC; CDR3 protein: CASSGDRGSGYTF
D gene: NA; J gene: TRBJ2-5; V gene: TRBV20-1; clone size: NA; CDR3 DNA: TGCAGTGCACTAGGGTATGGGGGAACCCAGTACTTC; CDR3 protein: CSALGYGGTQYF
D gene: TRBD2; J gene: TRBJ2-1; V gene: TRBV9; clone size: NA; CDR3 DNA: TGTGCCAGCAGCGTAGCTCCCCTAGCGGGAAATGAGCAGTTCTTC; CDR3 protein: CASSVAPLAGNEQFF
D gene: NA; J gene: TRBJ2-5; V gene: TRBV11-2; clone size: few; CDR3 DNA: TGTGCCAGCACCTTCTCGGGACAGCACGGGGGGGAGACCCAGTACTTC; CDR3 protein: CASTFSGQHGGETQYF
D gene: NA; J gene: TRBJ2-1; V gene: TRBV28; clone size: NA; CDR3 DNA: TGTGCCAGCAGTTTATGGGCAGGGTACAATGAGCAGTTCTTC; CDR3 protein: CASSLWAGYNEQFF
D gene: NA; J gene: TRBJ1-4; V gene: TRBV25-1; clone size: few; CDR3 DNA: TGTGCCAGCAGTGACAGGGTCGAGAGACTGTTTTTT; CDR3 protein: CASSDRVERLFF
D gene: NA; J gene: TRBJ2-1; V gene: TRBV5-1; clone size: NA; CDR3 DNA: TGCGCCAGCAGCTTGGTACGGGAGCGTTACAATGAGCAGTTCTTC; CDR3 protein: CASSLVRERYNEQFF
D gene: NA; J gene: TRBJ2-1; V gene: TRBV12-3/TRBV12-4; clone size: few; CDR3 DNA: TGTGCCAGCAGTTTAGTCCAGGGCCCGGGGAATGAGCAGTTCTTC; CDR3 protein: CASSLVQGPGNEQFF
D gene: TRBD2; J gene: TRBJ2-1; V gene: TRBV20-1; clone size: few; CDR3 DNA: TGCAGTGCTAAAATTAGCGGGAGCTCCTACAATGAGCAGTTCTTC; CDR3 protein: CSAKISGSSYNEQFF
D gene: TRBD1; J gene: TRBJ1-1; V gene: TRBV20-1; clone size: few; CDR3 DNA: TGCAGTGCTAGAGATATACAGGGGAGGCGGGACACTGAAGCTTTCTTT; CDR3 protein: CSARDIQGRRDTEAFF
D gene: NA; J gene: TRBJ2-5; V gene: TRBV20-1; clone size: few; CDR3 DNA: TGCAGTGCTAGTGGTAGGGTTGGAGAGACCCAGTACTTC; CDR3 protein: CSASGRVGETQYF
D gene: NA; J gene: TRBJ2-1; V gene: TRBV10-3; clone size: once; CDR3 DNA: TGTGCCATCAGCCCCCTGGCAGATGAGCAGTTCTTC; CDR3 protein: CAISPLADEQFF
D gene: NA; J gene: TRBJ2-3; V gene: TRBV20-1; clone size: NA; CDR3 DNA: TGCAGTGCTAGAGAAGGTGCGGCTACCAATACAGATACGCAGTATTTT; CDR3 protein: CSAREGAATNTDTQYF
D gene: NA; J gene: TRBJ1-1; V gene: TRBV20-1; clone size: few; CDR3 DNA: TGCAGTGCCCGGACGGCTTACACTGAAGCTTTCTTT; CDR3 protein: CSARTAYTEAFF
D gene: NA; J gene: TRBJ1-5; V gene: TRBV21-1; clone size: NA; CDR3 DNA: TGTGCCAGCAGCTGCCGACAGCGACCCACGCCCCAGCATTTT; CDR3 protein: CASSCRQRPTPQHF
D gene: TRBD1; J gene: TRBJ2-1; V gene: TRBV6-2/TRBV6-3; clone size: NA; CDR3 DNA: TGTGCCAGCAGTACGGGGCTACGACAGGGCCTTGAGCAGTTCTTC; CDR3 protein: CASSTGLRQGLEQFF
D gene: NA; J gene: TRBJ1-1; V gene: TRBV12-3/TRBV12-4; clone size: many; CDR3 DNA: TGTGCCAGCAGTTCAGAGGGATACACTGAAGCTTTCTTT; CDR3 protein: CASSSEGYTEAFF
D gene: NA; J gene: TRBJ1-4; V gene: TRBV15; clone size: few; CDR3 DNA: TGTGCCACCAGCAGAAACTCAAGGAATGAAAAACTGTTTTTT; CDR3 protein: CATSRNSRNEKLFF